This T cell receptor (beta chain) emerged from a study of vaccination and CD4 T cells after COVID-19. The table lists this clonotype with a count of one. The target antigen is unknown. Treatment indicated: 10-day PBMC culture with coronavirus spike peptide pools or control peptides (ViraFEST assay). The germline V gene encodes CDR1 SGHAT and CDR2 FQNNGV. The CDR3 is 15 residues long. With 0 bases clipped from V and 3 bases from J, the junction kept 3 bases outside the gene matches. The Oncomine TCR Beta short-read assay was applied to DNA of cultured CD4+ T cells. TCRdb called the PCR reads again in MiXCR, with one record for every CDR3 protein. The table lists 7,500 to 8,500 distinct CDR3 sequences, 61% of them singletons, with 35% in the top ten.

Sequencing was done on a sample of CD4+ T cells from blood, cultured in vitro. V is TRBV11-2 and J is TRBJ2-7; 9 bases match TRBD1. The receptor was derived from a human donor who had recovered from COVID-19. The DNA for the CDR3 is TGTGCCAGCAGCTTAGAGGGACAGGGAATCTACGAGCAGTACTTC. It encodes CASSLEGQGIYEQYF.